This T cell receptor (beta chain) was profiled in a study of T-cell memory formation after mild COVID-19. Study overall: TCR clusters largely stayed donor specific. Study-wide points: CD4/CD8 balance characterized clones contracting day 15 to 85, and CD4+ skew characterized later expanders.

Worth noting for this clonotype: Its target is unknown.

TCRdb passed the 5' RACE reads through MiXCR, listing each CDR3 protein once. The sample consists of 200,000 to 300,000 distinct CDR3 sequences, 15% to 19% of them appearing once. The clonotype originates from an adult woman who had mild COVID-19 (a few samples of this study predate the infection). Cell type and time point are not known. Sequenced material: PBMCs or a T cell subset sorted from them (not recorded which).

CDR3 DNA: TGTGCCTCGCGGTTGGGGAGGCGTGAAAAACTGTTTTTT. This encodes CASRLGRREKLFF. This rearrangement joins TRBV6-5 to TRBJ1-4; D remains ambiguous. The CDR3 totals 13 residues. V was pared by 11 bases and J by 7 bases, with 17 bases between. Germline V gene sequence: CDR1 MNHEY, CDR2 SVGAGI.